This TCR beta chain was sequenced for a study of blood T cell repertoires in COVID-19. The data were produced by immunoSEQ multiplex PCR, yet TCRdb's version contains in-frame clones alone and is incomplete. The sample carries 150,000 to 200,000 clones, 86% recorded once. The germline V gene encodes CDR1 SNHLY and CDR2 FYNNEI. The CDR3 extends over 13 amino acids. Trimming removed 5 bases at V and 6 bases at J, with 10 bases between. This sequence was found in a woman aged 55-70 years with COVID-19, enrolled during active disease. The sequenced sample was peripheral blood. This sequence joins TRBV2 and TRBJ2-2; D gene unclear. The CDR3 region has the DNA TGTGCCAGCAGTTCTATAGTATCCGGGGAGCTGTTTTTT. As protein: CASSSIVSGELFF.